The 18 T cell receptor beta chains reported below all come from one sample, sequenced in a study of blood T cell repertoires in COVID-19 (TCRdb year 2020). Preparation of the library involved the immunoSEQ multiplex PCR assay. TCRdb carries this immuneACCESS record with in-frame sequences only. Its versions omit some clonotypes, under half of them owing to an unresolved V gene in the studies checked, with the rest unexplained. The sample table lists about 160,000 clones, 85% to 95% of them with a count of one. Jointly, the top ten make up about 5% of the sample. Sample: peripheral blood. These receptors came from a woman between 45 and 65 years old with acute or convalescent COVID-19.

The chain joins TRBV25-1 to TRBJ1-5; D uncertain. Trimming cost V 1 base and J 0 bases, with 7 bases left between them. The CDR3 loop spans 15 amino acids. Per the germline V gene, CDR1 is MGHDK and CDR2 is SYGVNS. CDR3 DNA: TGTGCCAGCAGTGAATGGGGAGATAGCAATCAGCCCCAGCATTTT. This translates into CASSEWGDSNQPQHF.

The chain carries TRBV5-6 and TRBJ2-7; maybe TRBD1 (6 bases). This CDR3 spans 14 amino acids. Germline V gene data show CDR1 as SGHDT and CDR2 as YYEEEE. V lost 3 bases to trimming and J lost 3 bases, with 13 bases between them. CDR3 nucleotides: TGTGCCAGCAGCTACGGGACAACTCTCTACGAGCAGTACTTC. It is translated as CASSYGTTLYEQYF.

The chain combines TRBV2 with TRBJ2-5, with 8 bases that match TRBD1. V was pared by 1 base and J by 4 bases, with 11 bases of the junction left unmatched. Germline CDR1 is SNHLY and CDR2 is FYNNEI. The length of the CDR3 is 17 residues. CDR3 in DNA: TGTGCCAGCAGTGAAGGGACAGGGACCCCCTGGGGAGAGACCCAGTACTTC. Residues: CASSEGTGTPWGETQYF.

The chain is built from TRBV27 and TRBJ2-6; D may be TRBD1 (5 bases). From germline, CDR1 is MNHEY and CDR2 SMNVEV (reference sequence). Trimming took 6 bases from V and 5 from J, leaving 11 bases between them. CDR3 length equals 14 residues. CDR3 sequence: CASRPGARANVLTF. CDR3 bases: TGTGCCAGCAGGCCTGGGGCGCGGGCCAACGTCCTGACTTTC.

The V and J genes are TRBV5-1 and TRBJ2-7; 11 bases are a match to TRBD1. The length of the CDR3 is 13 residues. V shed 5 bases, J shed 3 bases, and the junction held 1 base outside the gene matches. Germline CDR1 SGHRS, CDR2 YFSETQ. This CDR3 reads CASRGTGGYEQYF. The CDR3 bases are TGCGCCAGCAGAGGGACAGGGGGCTACGAGCAGTACTTC.

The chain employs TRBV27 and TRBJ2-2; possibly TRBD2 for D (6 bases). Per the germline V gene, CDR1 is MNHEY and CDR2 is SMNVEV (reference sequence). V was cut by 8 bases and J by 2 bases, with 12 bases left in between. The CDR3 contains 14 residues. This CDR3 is CASRRGLNTGELFF. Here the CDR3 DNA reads TGTGCCAGCCGTCGGGGACTCAACACCGGGGAGCTGTTTTTT.

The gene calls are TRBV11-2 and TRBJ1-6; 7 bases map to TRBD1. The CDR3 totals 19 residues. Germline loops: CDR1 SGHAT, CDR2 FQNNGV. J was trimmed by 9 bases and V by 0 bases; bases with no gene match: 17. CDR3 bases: TGTGCCAGCAGCTTAGATCAATTCGAGCTCGGGACAGCCTCTTCACCCCTCCACTTT. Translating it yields CASSLDQFELGTASSPLHF. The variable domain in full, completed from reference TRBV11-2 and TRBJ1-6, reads EAGVAQSPRYKIIEKRQSVAFWCNPISGHATLYWYQQILGQGPKLLIQFQNNGVVDDSQLPKDRFSAERLKGVDSTLKIQPAKLEDSAVYLCASSLDQFELGTASSPLHFGNGTRLTVT.

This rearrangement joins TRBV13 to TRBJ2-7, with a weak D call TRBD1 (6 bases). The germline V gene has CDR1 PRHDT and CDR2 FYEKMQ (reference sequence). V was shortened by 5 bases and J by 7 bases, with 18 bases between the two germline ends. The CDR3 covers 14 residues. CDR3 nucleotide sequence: TGTGCCAGCAGCGATGGGACACCCCGGGGTGAGCAGTACTTC. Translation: CASSDGTPRGEQYF.

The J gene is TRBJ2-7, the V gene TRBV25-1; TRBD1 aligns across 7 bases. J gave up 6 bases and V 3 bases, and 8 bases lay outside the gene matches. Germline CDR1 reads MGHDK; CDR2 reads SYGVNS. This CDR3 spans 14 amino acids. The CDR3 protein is CASSEGGQAPEQYF. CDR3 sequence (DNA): TGTGCCAGCAGTGAGGGCGGACAGGCCCCCGAGCAGTACTTC.

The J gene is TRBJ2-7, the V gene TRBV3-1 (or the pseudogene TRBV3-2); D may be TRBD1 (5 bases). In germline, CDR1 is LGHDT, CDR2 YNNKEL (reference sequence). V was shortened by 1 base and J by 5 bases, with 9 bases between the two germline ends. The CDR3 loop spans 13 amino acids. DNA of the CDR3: TGTGCCAGCAGCCAAGGCGAAGGGGACGAGCAGTACTTC. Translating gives CASSQGEGDEQYF.

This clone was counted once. CDR3 residues: CASSRSSGGPYNEQFF. The CDR3 DNA follows: TGTGCCAGCAGCCGAAGTAGCGGGGGGCCTTACAATGAGCAGTTCTTC. The chain links TRBV3-1 (or the pseudogene TRBV3-2) to TRBJ2-1, with TRBD2 identical over 10 bases. The CDR3 loop spans 16 amino acids. CDR1 is LGHDT, CDR2 YNNKEL, per germline (reference sequence). Trimming at V came to 4 bases and at J to 4 bases, leaving 7 bases not matched to a gene.

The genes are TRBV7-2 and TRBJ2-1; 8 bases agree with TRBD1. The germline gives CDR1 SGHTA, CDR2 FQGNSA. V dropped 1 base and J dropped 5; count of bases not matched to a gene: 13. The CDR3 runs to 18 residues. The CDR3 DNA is TGTGCCAGCAGCTTAGTAGGGGGTGGGACAGGCTCACACAATGAGCAGTTCTTC. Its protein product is CASSLVGGGTGSHNEQFF.

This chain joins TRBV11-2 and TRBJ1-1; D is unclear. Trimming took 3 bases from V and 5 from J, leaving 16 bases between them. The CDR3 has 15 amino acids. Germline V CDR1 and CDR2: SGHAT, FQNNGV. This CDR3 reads CASSFIRSEQTEAFF. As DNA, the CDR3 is TGTGCCAGCAGCTTCATCAGGTCTGAACAAACTGAAGCTTTCTTT.

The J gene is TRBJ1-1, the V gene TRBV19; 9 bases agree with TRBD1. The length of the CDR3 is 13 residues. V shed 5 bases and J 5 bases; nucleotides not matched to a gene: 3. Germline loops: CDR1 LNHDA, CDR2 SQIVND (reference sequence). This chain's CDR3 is CASSGQGRTEAFF. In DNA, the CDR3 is TGTGCCAGTAGTGGACAGGGGAGGACTGAAGCTTTCTTT.

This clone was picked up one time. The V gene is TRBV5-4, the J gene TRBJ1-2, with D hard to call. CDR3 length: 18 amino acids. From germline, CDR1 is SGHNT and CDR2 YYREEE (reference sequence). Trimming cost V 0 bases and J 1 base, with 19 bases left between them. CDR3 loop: CASSLGPSGSLLNYGYTF. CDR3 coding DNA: TGTGCCAGCAGCTTGGGCCCGTCGGGGTCCCTTCTTAACTATGGCTACACCTTC.

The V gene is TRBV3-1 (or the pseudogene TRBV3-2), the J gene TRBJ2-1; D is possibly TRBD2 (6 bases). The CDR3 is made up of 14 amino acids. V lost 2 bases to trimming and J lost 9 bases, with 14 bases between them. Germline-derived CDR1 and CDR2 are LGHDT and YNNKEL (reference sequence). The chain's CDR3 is CASSQWGLPGEQFF. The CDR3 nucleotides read TGTGCCAGCAGCCAATGGGGACTTCCCGGTGAGCAGTTCTTC.

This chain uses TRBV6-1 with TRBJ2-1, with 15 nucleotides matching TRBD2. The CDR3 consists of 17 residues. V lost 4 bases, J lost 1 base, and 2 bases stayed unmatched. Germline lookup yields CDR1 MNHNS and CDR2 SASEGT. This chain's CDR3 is CASSGGLAGGSYNEQFF. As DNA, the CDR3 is TGTGCCAGCAGTGGAGGACTAGCGGGGGGGTCCTACAATGAGCAGTTCTTC.

CDR3 nucleotide sequence: TGTGCCACCAGTGATCCGCGTCGGACAGGGACTAGCGGGAGCAATGAGCAGTTCTTC. Translated: CATSDPRRTGTSGSNEQFF. The chain recombines TRBV24-1 with TRBJ2-1, with 14 bases identical to TRBD2. From germline, CDR1 is KGHDR and CDR2 SFDVKD. This CDR3 contains 19 residues. Unmatched junction bases numbered 12, after V lost 3 bases and J lost 6 bases.